The TCR beta chain described here comes from a study of vaccination and CD4 T cells after COVID-19. This clonotype was seen only once. The antigen is unknown. The time point was: late sampling 161 to 241 days after vaccination in three convalescent patients. Documented treatment: roughly 11-day PBMC culture with coronavirus spike peptide pools or control peptides (ViraFEST assay). Sequencing of DNA taken from cultured CD4+ T cells relied on the Oncomine TCR Beta short-read assay. TCRdb re-called the PCR reads with MiXCR, one entry per CDR3 protein. Here the sample spans tens of thousands of distinct CDR3 sequences, around 42% being singletons. This CDR3 comprises 16 residues. V dropped 2 bases and J dropped 0; count of bases not matched to a gene: 5. Germline lookup yields CDR1 MDHEN and CDR2 SYDVKM.

This clonotype was obtained from a human donor who had recovered from COVID-19. The chain carries TRBV28 and TRBJ2-7; the match to TRBD2 covers 9 bases. The sequences come from CD4+ T cells from blood, cultured in vitro, collected about 7 months after SARS-CoV-2 vaccination. The CDR3: CASSLHLAGLSYEQYF. CDR3 sequence (DNA): TGTGCCAGCAGTTTACACCTAGCGGGACTCTCCTACGAGCAGTACTTC.